These T cell receptor beta chains were read from a single sample in a study of OX40 agonist ivuxolimab in advanced cancers. TCRdb keeps only in-frame clones here, not all; method: immunoSEQ multiplex PCR. Among more than 60,000 clones listed, around 83% were seen once. The sequencing here drew on CD4+ or CD8+ T cells sorted from blood, taken in a trial of the OX40 agonist ivuxolimab. The receptors shown here come from an adult with an advanced solid tumor such as melanoma, head and neck, liver or kidney cancer. Each CDR3 is given with its conserved first and last residue. D genes are given only for firm matches. Expanded clones are given a class, and other clones once, few, many or no size at all.

V,size,D,J,DNA,CDR3
TRBV5-1,NA,NA,TRBJ2-7,TGCGCCAGCAGCTTGGTTACGGGGATCGACTACGAGCAGTACTTC,CASSLVTGIDYEQYF
TRBV30,once,NA,TRBJ2-7,TGTGCCTGGAGGGGGGACGTTAGCTCCTACGAGCAGTACTTC,CAWRGDVSSYEQYF
TRBV5-8,NA,NA,TRBJ2-1,TGTGCCAGCAGCCCCCAAGGGGGCCCGGGGGATGAGCAGTTCTTC,CASSPQGGPGDEQFF
TRBV5-1,NA,NA,TRBJ2-7,TGCGCCAGCAGCTTGGACTCGAGGACAGCCCTCGAAGAGCAGTACTTC,CASSLDSRTALEEQYF
TRBV13,NA,NA,TRBJ1-3,TGTGCCAGCAGCTTATTGGGACCCCGAAACACCATATATTTT,CASSLLGPRNTIYF
TRBV11-1,NA,TRBD2,TRBJ2-3,TGTGCCAGCAGTATGGGGCGGGGACTAGGAGATACGCAGTATTTT,CASSMGRGLGDTQYF
TRBV29-1,NA,TRBD1,TRBJ2-5,TGCAGCGTGGGGCTGACAGGGTCCCAAGAGACCCAGTACTTC,CSVGLTGSQETQYF
TRBV2,NA,TRBD2,TRBJ2-7,TGTGCCAGCAATAGGGAGGGACGGTGGAACTACGAGCAGTACTTC,CASNREGRWNYEQYF
TRBV6-6,once,NA,TRBJ1-3,TGTGCCAGCAGTTACTCATCAGGGAATGGAAACACCATATATTTT,CASSYSSGNGNTIYF
TRBV5-1,NA,NA,TRBJ2-5,TGCGCCAGCTTCAAAACGGGGAACGAACGAGAGACCCAGTACTTC,CASFKTGNERETQYF
TRBV7-9,NA,TRBD1,TRBJ2-7,TGTGCCAGCAGCTTGGACAGGACTTTTAAGCTAGAGCAGTACTTC,CASSLDRTFKLEQYF
TRBV4-2,once,NA,TRBJ2-7,TGTGCCAGCAGCCTCGGAGGGGGGGCCTACGAGCAGTACTTC,CASSLGGGAYEQYF
TRBV11-1,NA,NA,TRBJ1-1,TGTGCCAGCAGCTTAGTTTCGCCTGAAGCTTTCTTT,CASSLVSPEAFF
TRBV20-1,NA,NA,TRBJ2-3,TGCAGTGCAACCTCAACAGATACGCAGTATTTT,CSATSTDTQYF
TRBV7-2,NA,TRBD1,TRBJ1-5,TGTGCCAGCAGCCGCCAGGGGGCAGATAGCAATCAGCCCCAGCATTTT,CASSRQGADSNQPQHF
TRBV11-1,NA,TRBD2,TRBJ2-1,TGTGCCAGCAGAACAGCGGGGGTACTCAATGAGCAGTTCTTC,CASRTAGVLNEQFF
TRBV14,few,NA,TRBJ2-5,TGTGCCAGCAGCCAAGGCCGCCAGGGCTTGGAGACCCAGTACTTC,CASSQGRQGLETQYF
TRBV7-2,NA,NA,TRBJ1-3,TGTGCCAGCAGCCGTTCCCCCAGGGTAGACTCTGGAAACACCATATATTTT,CASSRSPRVDSGNTIYF
TRBV27,NA,TRBD1,TRBJ1-2,TGTGCCAGTACGGCTACAGGGGATTCATCTAACTATGGCTACACCTTC,CASTATGDSSNYGYTF
TRBV18,NA,NA,TRBJ2-3,TGTGCCAGCTCACCCACTAGCTCTAGCACAGATACGCAGTATTTT,CASSPTSSSTDTQYF